Listed below are T cell receptor beta chains from one sample, sequenced in a study of CD8+CD57+ T cells in acquired aplastic anemia. TCRdb re-analysed the reads in MiXCR, keeping a single row per CDR3 protein. This sample carries around 250,000 distinct CDR3 sequences, 82% of them seen once, and the ten largest clones take roughly 42%. The sequencing input was sorted CD4+, CD8+, or CD8+CD57+ T cells (not recorded which) from PBMCs. These receptors were collected from a human donor with aplastic anemia. Both conserved end residues are part of each CDR3. Fields, in order: V gene, D gene, CDR3 length, J gene, clone size, CDR3 protein, CDR3 DNA. A D gene is named only where the DNA matches it firmly. Rows may omit the clone size; those that give it use once, few, many or a size class.

>TRBV2|.|14|TRBJ1-2|.
CASSRGGGDDGYTF
TGTGCCAGCTCACGCGGGGGGGGCGACGATGGCTACACCTTC
>TRBV5-1|.|14|TRBJ2-7|.
CASSGRLELHEQYF
TGTGCCAGCAGCGGACGACTAGAGTTACACGAGCAGTACTTC
>TRBV5-4|.|13|TRBJ2-3|few
CASRDTSTDTQYF
TGTGCCAGCAGGGACACTAGCACAGATACGCAGTATTTT
>TRBV4-1|.|18|TRBJ2-2|.
CASSQGLGSGPNTGELFF
TGCGCCAGCAGCCAAGGGTTAGGGAGCGGGCCGAACACCGGGGAGCTGTTTTTT
>TRBV7-8|.|16|TRBJ2-6|.
CASSFDAGGAANALTF
TGTGCCAGCAGCTTTGATGCTGGCGGGGCAGCCAACGCCCTGACTTTC
>TRBV29-1|.|13|TRBJ2-7|few
CSVRTTGTYEQYF
TGCAGCGTTAGGACAACAGGGACCTACGAGCAGTACTTC
>TRBV5-4|.|14|TRBJ2-7|.
CASSLATAVYEQYF
TGTGCCAGCAGCCTCGCTACAGCAGTTTACGAGCAGTACTTC
>TRBV5-6|.|14|TRBJ1-3|.
CASGLAGGRKTIYF
TGTGCCAGCGGACTAGCGGGGGGGAGAAAGACCATATATTTT
>TRBV7-9|.|12|TRBJ2-5|many
CAGRGARETQYF
TGCGCCGGCAGGGGGGCTAGGGAGACCCAGTACTTC
>TRBV5-1|.|15|TRBJ2-3|.
CASRQLEASADTQYF
TGTGCCAGCAGACAACTAGAGGCATCTGCAGATACGCAGTATTTT
>TRBV10-2|.|13|TRBJ1-2|.
CASSGPTNYGYTF
TGCGCCAGCAGCGGGCCGACTAACTATGGCTACACCTTC
>TRBV11-1|.|13|TRBJ2-3|few
CASSLAHGNTQYF
TGTGCCAGCAGCTTAGCCCACGGGAATACGCAGTATTTT
>TRBV9|TRBD2|14|TRBJ2-3|.
CASSVPLAGGLENF
TGTGCCAGCAGCGTCCCCTTAGCGGGGGGGTTGGAGAATTTT
>TRBV7-8|.|14|TRBJ1-2|.
CASSLVGGPDGQTF
TGTGCCAGCAGCTTAGTGGGAGGTCCCGATGGGCAGACCTTC
>TRBV10-1|.|13|TRBJ2-1|.
CASRGVSGDEQFF
TGCGCCAGCAGGGGGGTGAGCGGCGACGAGCAGTTCTTC
>TRBV7-8|.|14|TRBJ2-5|many
CATSLGGEQETQYF
TGTGCCACCAGCTTAGGCGGCGAGCAAGAGACCCAGTACTTC
>TRBV5-8|TRBD1|16|TRBJ2-2|.
CASSFTQGRNTGELFF
TGTGCCAGCAGCTTCACACAGGGGCGGAACACCGGGGAGCTGTTTTTT
>TRBV4-1|.|8|TRBJ1-5|.
CASSSQHF
TGCGCCAGCAGCTCCCAGCATTTT
>TRBV5-1|TRBD1|13|TRBJ1-5|.
CASSFGQDQPQHF
TGCGCCAGCAGTTTCGGACAGGATCAGCCCCAGCATTTT
>TRBV6-6|.|12|TRBJ2-1|.
CASGLQYNEQFF
TGTGCCAGCGGACTTCAATACAATGAGCAGTTCTTC
>TRBV27|TRBD1|14|TRBJ2-7|.
CASRAGTGAYEQYF
TGTGCCAGCAGGGCCGGGACAGGGGCCTACGAGCAGTACTTC
>TRBV15|.|14|TRBJ2-5|.
CATSIAGGQETQYF
TGTGCCACCAGCATAGCCGGCGGCCAAGAGACCCAGTACTTT
>TRBV7-2|.|17|TRBJ1-1|.
CASSGGLGQINTMEAFF
TGTGCCAGCAGCGGCGGACTAGGACAGATAAATACAATGGAAGCTTTCTTT
>TRBV9|.|13|TRBJ2-3|.
CASSVGARETRNF
TGTGCCAGCAGCGTGGGGGCCCGAGAGACGCGAAATTTT
>TRBV2|.|13|TRBJ2-3|.
CTRVDGGTDTQYF
TGTACCAGAGTGGACGGGGGCACCGATACGCAGTATTTT
>TRBV4-1|TRBD2|15|TRBJ2-1|.
CASSQIGLAGGEQFF
TGCGCCAGCAGCCAGATAGGACTAGCGGGGGGAGAGCAGTTCTTC
>TRBV7-4|.|16|TRBJ2-6|.
CASSFAQPTGALVLTF
TGTGCCAGCAGCTTTGCTCAACCGACCGGGGCGCTGGTCCTGACTTTC
>TRBV7-2|.|14|TRBJ2-7|.
CASSFSPGGTAQYF
TGTGCCAGCAGCTTCTCTCCGGGCGGGACAGCCCAGTACTTC
>TRBV9|.|14|TRBJ1-5|.
CASSARDTHQPQHF
TGTGCCAGCAGCGCCCGGGACACACATCAGCCCCAGCATTTT
>TRBV7-2|.|14|TRBJ2-5|few
CASSLAACPDTQYF
TGTGCCAGCAGCTTAGCGGCCTGTCCCGATACGCAGTATTTC
>TRBV14|.|15|TRBJ2-1|.
CASSLDRSSYNEQFF
TGTGCCAGCAGCCTCGACCGGTCCTCCTACAATGAGCAGTTCTTC
>TRBV7-4|.|15|TRBJ2-5|.
CASSFSVEEQETQYF
TGTGCCAGCAGCTTCTCAGTCGAGGAACAAGAGACCCAGTACTTC
>TRBV7-6|.|14|TRBJ2-3|.
CASSLGGDNEPQYF
TGTGCCAGCAGCTTAGGGGGCGATAACGAACCCCAGTATTTT
>TRBV5-5|.|15|TRBJ1-2|.
CASSPVGGADYGYTF
TGTGCCAGCAGCCCCGTAGGCGGCGCCGACTATGGCTACACCTTC
>TRBV7-9|.|13|TRBJ2-3|.
CASSYGRTDGHDF
TGTGCCAGCAGCTACGGAAGAACAGATGGGCACGATTTT
>TRBV7-2|.|14|TRBJ2-3|.
CASSLAWSQDLRAF
TGTGCCAGCAGCTTAGCTTGGAGCCAGGACCTACGAGCATTT
>TRBV15|.|15|TRBJ2-7|many
CATSRDSPGSYEQYF
TGTGCCACCAGCAGAGATAGCCCAGGATCCTACGAGCAGTACTTC
>TRBV7-3|.|13|TRBJ2-1|.
CASSFGGIWEQFF
TGTGCCAGCAGCTTCGGGGGAATTTGGGAGCAGTTCTTC
>TRBV7-9|TRBD2|17|TRBJ2-1|few
CASSFQRSGGAVNEQFF
TGTGCCAGCAGCTTTCAAAGAAGCGGGGGGGCGGTTAATGAGCAGTTCTTC
>TRBV7-8|.|14|TRBJ2-6|once
CASSSAAGANIQYF
TGTGCCAGCAGTTCCGCGGCTGGGGCCAATATCCAGTATTTC
>TRBV7-9|.|13|TRBJ2-3|.
CASGVGRTDTHDF
TGTGCCAGCGGCGTTGGGAGAACAGATACGCACGATTTT
>TRBV20-1|TRBD2|13|TRBJ2-5|.
CSAMSSGRETQYF
TGCAGTGCTATGTCTAGCGGGAGGGAGACCCAGTACTTC
>TRBV20-1|.|15|TRBJ1-3|.
CSAGGSRGTGNTIYF
TGCAGTGCTGGAGGGTCCAGGGGTACTGGAAACACCATATATTTT
>TRBV7-8|TRBD2|15|TRBJ2-3|.
CASSVAGGRVAQQYF
TGTGCCAGCAGCGTAGCGGGTGGTCGCGTAGCGCAGCAGTATTTT
>TRBV12-3/TRBV12-4|.|16|TRBJ2-1|.
CASSQDRASANNEQFF
TGTGCCAGCAGTCAAGATCGGGCTAGCGCTAACAATGAGCAGTTCTTC